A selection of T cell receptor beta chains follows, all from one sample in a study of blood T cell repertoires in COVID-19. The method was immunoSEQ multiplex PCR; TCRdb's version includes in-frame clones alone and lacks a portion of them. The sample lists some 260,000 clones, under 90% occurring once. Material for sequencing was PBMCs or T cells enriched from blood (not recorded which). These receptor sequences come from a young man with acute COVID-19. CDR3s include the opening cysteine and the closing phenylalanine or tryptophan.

CDR3aa: CASSTGASTEAFF
v_gene: TRBV18
j_gene: TRBJ1-1

CDR3aa: CASSLRGGQYF
v_gene: TRBV28
j_gene: TRBJ2-5

CDR3aa: CASSGQQGSGGNQPQHF
v_gene: TRBV19
j_gene: TRBJ1-5

CDR3aa: CASSDSGTRSEQFF
v_gene: TRBV19
j_gene: TRBJ2-1

CDR3aa: CASSAQPGSSTDEQFF
v_gene: TRBV7-2
j_gene: TRBJ2-1

CDR3aa: CASSLGGLNQPQHF
v_gene: TRBV5-1
j_gene: TRBJ1-5

CDR3aa: CASSGGRALDTQYF
v_gene: TRBV9
j_gene: TRBJ2-3

CDR3aa: CASSPLVTNTEAFF
v_gene: TRBV5-1
j_gene: TRBJ1-1

CDR3aa: CSASSASHNQETQYF
v_gene: TRBV20-1
j_gene: TRBJ2-5

CDR3aa: CASREEGSGGPDTF
v_gene: TRBV28
j_gene: TRBJ1-2

CDR3aa: CASSKALSRGIPYSNQPQHF
v_gene: TRBV21-1
j_gene: TRBJ1-5

CDR3aa: CASSLFRGETEAFF
v_gene: TRBV27
j_gene: TRBJ1-1

CDR3aa: CASSLFRTLRGNEQFF
v_gene: TRBV27
j_gene: TRBJ2-1

CDR3aa: CASSEGAGFPDEQFF
v_gene: TRBV9
j_gene: TRBJ2-1

CDR3aa: CAWTVQETQYF
v_gene: TRBV30
j_gene: TRBJ2-5

CDR3aa: CASSRSTSLGVADTGELFF
v_gene: TRBV4-2
j_gene: TRBJ2-2

CDR3aa: CASSIAKREAFF
v_gene: TRBV19
j_gene: TRBJ1-1

CDR3aa: CASSLGPGQGAVETQYF
v_gene: TRBV11-3
j_gene: TRBJ2-5

CDR3aa: CASSQVRANTIYF
v_gene: TRBV3-1/TRBV3-2
j_gene: TRBJ1-3

CDR3aa: CASSLAGYTEAFF
v_gene: TRBV5-4
j_gene: TRBJ1-1

CDR3aa: CASRGAGDQPQHF
v_gene: TRBV10-2
j_gene: TRBJ1-5

CDR3aa: CASSPHGGQTEAFF
v_gene: TRBV7-9
j_gene: TRBJ1-1

CDR3aa: CASSDPGVGNYGYTF
v_gene: TRBV3-1/TRBV3-2
j_gene: TRBJ1-2

CDR3aa: CASSPRTDLGEAFF
v_gene: TRBV7-9
j_gene: TRBJ1-1

CDR3aa: CATSDFSTGLAHNNEQFF
v_gene: TRBV24-1
j_gene: TRBJ2-1

CDR3aa: CASGTSGPQETQYF
v_gene: TRBV28
j_gene: TRBJ2-5

CDR3aa: CASGQGPSNQPQHF
v_gene: TRBV19
j_gene: TRBJ1-5

CDR3aa: CASQTRTGRRETQYF
v_gene: TRBV18
j_gene: TRBJ2-5

CDR3aa: CASSRLGQGEETQYF
v_gene: TRBV19
j_gene: TRBJ2-5

CDR3aa: CASSTTGLTYNEQFF
v_gene: TRBV2
j_gene: TRBJ2-1

CDR3aa: CASSLDLTAYGYTF
v_gene: TRBV11-2
j_gene: TRBJ1-2